A selection of T cell receptor beta chains follows, all from one sample in a study of T cells in localized non-small cell lung cancer. Measured with immunoSEQ multiplex PCR; TCRdb has only the in-frame clones, and not every one. The profile shows about 53,000 clones, around four fifths of them singletons. Sequencing used peripheral blood mononuclear cells, obtained before any cancer treatment. These TCRs come from a man aged 40 to 70 with stage III lung adenocarcinoma. CDR3s include the opening cysteine and the closing phenylalanine or tryptophan. D genes are given only for firm matches. Size is stated for part of the rows, as once, few or many counts, or as a class when the clone is expanded.

>TRBJ1-2|TRBV2|once|-
CASSYREGNGYTF
TGTGCCAGCAGCTACAGGGAGGGGAATGGCTACACCTTC
>TRBJ1-1|TRBV29-1|-|-
CSVDGAFF
TGCAGCGTTGACGGGGCTTTCTTT
>TRBJ2-5|TRBV5-1|-|TRBD2
CASTSGGTQETQYF
TGCGCCAGCACTAGCGGGGGGACTCAAGAGACCCAGTACTTC
>TRBJ2-5|TRBV7-9|-|TRBD1
CASSLGQGEETQYF
TGTGCCAGCAGCCTCGGACAGGGAGAGGAGACCCAGTACTTC
>TRBJ2-3|TRBV6-1|-|-
CASREGTDTQYF
TGTGCCAGCAGAGAAGGCACAGATACGCAGTATTTT
>TRBJ2-1|TRBV19|-|-
CASSIGFRKLSSYNEQFF
TGTGCCAGTAGTATTGGATTTCGGAAGCTTAGCTCCTACAATGAGCAGTTCTTC
>TRBJ1-5|TRBV7-9|-|-
CASSLGQGNQPQHF
TGTGCCAGCAGCTTAGGGCAGGGGAATCAGCCCCAGCATTTT
>TRBJ2-3|TRBV7-2|-|-
CASSPRAGADTQYF
TGTGCCAGCAGTCCGAGGGCCGGTGCAGATACGCAGTATTTT
>TRBJ2-1|TRBV5-6|-|TRBD2
CASSSQGLADYNEQFF
TGTGCCAGCAGCTCCCAGGGACTAGCGGATTACAATGAGCAGTTCTTC
>TRBJ2-1|TRBV5-6|-|TRBD2
CASSLGTSDNEQFF
TGTGCCAGCAGCTTGGGGACTAGCGACAATGAGCAGTTCTTC
>TRBJ2-1|TRBV4-1|few|-
CASSQVGVDPYNEQFF
TGCGCCAGCAGCCAAGTGGGTGTGGACCCCTACAATGAGCAGTTCTTC
>TRBJ1-4|TRBV15|-|-
CATSIGRDNEKLFF
TGTGCCACCAGCATAGGACGGGATAATGAAAAACTGTTTTTT
>TRBJ1-3|TRBV7-3|-|-
CASRDTIYF
TGTGCCAGCAGGGACACCATATATTTT
>TRBJ2-7|TRBV6-1|-|TRBD1
CASSEAGQRGYEQYF
TGTGCCAGCAGTGAAGCGGGACAGCGTGGCTACGAGCAGTACTTC
>TRBJ1-1|TRBV19|-|TRBD1
CASSSGQGTGNTEAFF
TGTGCCAGTAGTAGTGGACAGGGGACGGGGAACACTGAAGCTTTCTTT